What follows are 10 T cell receptor beta chains derived from one specimen sequenced in a study of CD8+CD57+ T cells in acquired aplastic anemia. Patients chosen for sequencing had CD8+CD57+ cells that had expanded, as shown by flow cytometry. Investigators profiled TCR beta VDJ and CDR3 from genomic DNA template. TCRdb re-called the reads with MiXCR, one entry per CDR3 protein. The data show some 170,000 distinct CDR3 sequences, with around 48% seen just once and around 1% held by the top ten. The sample taken for sequencing was sorted CD4+, CD8+, or CD8+CD57+ T cells (not recorded which) from PBMCs. The receptors were gathered from a human donor with aplastic anemia.

This clonotype was detected ten times or more. The chain links TRBV9 to TRBJ1-3; D might be TRBD1 (5 bases). The ends were cut back, 5 bases at V and 4 bases at J, with 13 bases in the middle. This CDR3 is built from 14 residues. The germline V gene encodes CDR1 SGDLS and CDR2 YYNGEE. The CDR3 region is CASSLGGAGNTIYF. For the CDR3, the DNA is TGTGCCAGCAGTCTGGGTGGGGCCGGAAACACCATATATTTT. Full variable domain (missing parts from reference TRBV9 and TRBJ1-3): DSGVTQTPKHLITATGQRVTLRCSPRSGDLSVYWYQQSLDQGLQFLIQYYNGEERAKGNILERFSAQQFPDLHSELNLSSLELGDSALYFCASSLGGAGNTIYFGEGSWLTVV.

There are many counts of this clonotype. A read error may account for a junction end that differs from germline. The V and J genes are TRBV7-9 and TRBJ2-1, with TRBD2 matching over 12 bases. Germline V gene sequence: CDR1 SEHNR, CDR2 FQNEAQ (reference sequence). The CDR3 covers 17 residues. The CDR3 bases are TGTGCCAGCAGCCTAGCGGGGGGGCCTCGTTTAGGCAATGAGCAGTTCTTC. Amino acids: CASSLAGGPRLGNEQFF. Complete variable domain (other parts from reference TRBV7-9 and TRBJ2-1): DTGVSQNPRHKITKRGQNVTFRCDPISEHNRLYWYRQTLGQGPEFLTYFQNEAQLEKSRLLSDRFSAERPKGSFSTLEIQRTEQGDSAMYLCASSLAGGPRLGNEQFFGPGTRLTVL.

This clonotype was recorded a few times. This chain connects TRBV20-1 to TRBJ2-3, with TRBD2 matching over 8 bases. The germline CDR1 and CDR2 sequences are DFQATT and SNEGSKA (reference sequence). CDR3 size: 15 residues. Trimming cost V 2 bases and J 2 bases; bases outside gene matches: 6. The CDR3 bases are TGCAGTGCTAGAACCCTAGCGGGTGACACAGATACGCAGTATTTT. Encoded protein: CSARTLAGDTDTQYF.

The chain employs TRBV2 and TRBJ1-2; the D is unclear. CDR3 length equals 12 residues. Germline values: CDR1 SNHLY, CDR2 FYNNEI. V was shortened by 10 bases and J by 2 bases, with 11 bases between the two germline ends. CDR3: CAILVSNYGYTF. CDR3 bases: TGTGCCATTCTGGTGAGCAACTATGGCTACACCTTC.

The chain's CDR3 is CASSSTQNNEQFF. The DNA of the CDR3 is TGTGCCAGCAGCTCCACCCAGAACAATGAGCAGTTCTTC. V is TRBV7-3 and J is TRBJ2-1; D is unclear. The CDR3 has 13 amino acids. Germline loops: CDR1 SGHTA, CDR2 FQGTGA. V dropped 4 bases and J dropped 5 bases, with 9 bases sitting between them.

The J gene is TRBJ2-7, the V gene TRBV20-1, with TRBD1 matching over 7 bases. V shed 6 bases, J shed 7 bases, and the junction held 18 bases outside the gene matches. CDR1 and CDR2 from the germline V gene are DFQATT and SNEGSKA (reference sequence). This CDR3 has 15 residues. CDR3: CSAKKRDSHVWEQYF. The CDR3 DNA sequence: TGCAGTGCGAAGAAGAGGGACAGCCATGTGTGGGAGCAGTACTTC.

CDR3 sequence reads: CAGSENPPEAFF. For the CDR3, the DNA is TGTGCCGGCTCGGAGAACCCACCTGAAGCTTTCTTT. This sequence joins TRBV12-3 or TRBV12-4 and TRBJ1-1; no clear D gene. The V gene lost 11 bases and the J gene lost 6 bases, with 16 bases spanning the gap. The CDR3 length is 12 residues.

This clonotype occurred a few times. The chain couples TRBV27 to TRBJ2-7; TRBD1 agrees at 10 bases. Germline V gene sequence: CDR1 MNHEY, CDR2 SMNVEV (reference sequence). V was pared by 5 bases and J by 5 bases, with 9 bases of the junction left unmatched. The CDR3 contains 15 residues. CDR3 bases: TGTGCCAGCAGTCATCTCGGGACAGGGGTGCACGAGCAGTACTTC. This codes for CASSHLGTGVHEQYF.

The chain joins TRBV11-1 to TRBJ2-6, with 7 bases fitting TRBD1. The CDR3 is made up of 17 amino acids. The V segment lost 1 base and the J segment 0 bases; nucleotides outside the gene matches: 3. CDR1 and CDR2 from the germline V gene are SGHAT and FQDESV (reference sequence). CDR3 DNA sequence: TGTGCCAGCAGCTTAGAGGGACAGTTCTCTGGGGCCAACGTCCTGACTTTC. The encoded protein is CASSLEGQFSGANVLTF.

The V gene is TRBV20-1, the J gene TRBJ2-5; tentative D call: TRBD2 (6 bases). Trimming pared 5 bases from V and 4 bases from J, leaving 14 bases between. CDR1 is DFQATT, CDR2 SNEGSKA, per germline (reference sequence). The CDR3 is 13 residues long. The CDR3: CSARPRRAETQYF. The CDR3 bases are TGCAGTGCTCGGCCGAGGAGGGCAGAGACCCAGTACTTC.